This TCR beta chain stems from a study of blood T cell repertoires in COVID-19. Whole-study context: From the United States, Italy and Spain came samples of acute and convalescent COVID-19. PBMCs, B-cell-depleted T cells, or T cells were the source of the cDNA or gDNA that made up the material.

Among Cohort 3 donors, those recovered had two negative PCRs, clearance, or symptom resolution. Authors' analysis steps: Nucleated cell number was recorded as an estimate derived from reference gene primer amplification. Some clones are missing from TCRdb's copy, which holds only in-frame ones; the method was immunoSEQ multiplex PCR. The V and J calls and clone size were taken over from that table, and D and trimming were inferred from the DNA. The top ten clones hold roughly 4% of a sample with roughly 290,000 clones, 75% to 90% of them seen once. CDR3 length equals 13 residues. Trimming cost V 5 bases and J 1 base, with 6 bases left between them. This clone was counted between two and nine times.

The specimen was PBMCs or T cells enriched from blood (not recorded which). The source of this sequence is a woman under 40 who had recovered from COVID-19. V gene TRBV12-3 or TRBV12-4 combines with J gene TRBJ2-1; D gene unclear. The CDR3 region has the DNA TGTGCCAGCAGTCCCAGTTCCTACAATGAGCAGTTCTTC. This translates into CASSPSSYNEQFF.